The source of this T cell receptor (beta chain) is a study of cytomegalovirus exposure and HLA in healthy donors. Study context: Early released data comprised about 84 million unique TCRs from HLA-typed donors. Whole-study results and caveats: Beyond CMV serostatus, there was no information to go on about immune exposure. A list of around 150 TCR beta chains associated with cytomegalovirus was given. It was likely that a cluster of highly shared sequence variants was a sequencing artifact.

The V gene end was trimmed by 5 bases and the J gene end by 4 bases; junction bases not matched to a gene: 7. Germline CDR1 reads SGHVS; CDR2 reads FNYEAQ. The CDR3 spans 15 residues. Use of 60 Vbeta and 13 Jbeta primers characterized the PCR. Sequencing used immunoSEQ multiplex PCR; TCRdb keeps in-frame clones, though not all of them. This sample has 85,000 to 120,000 clones, with less than 85% found just once. With respect to this clone: As yet, its antigen is unknown.

Material for sequencing was PBMCs. The receptor's source is a man aged 55 to 69 in good health and CMV-seronegative. V gene TRBV7-6 combines with J gene TRBJ1-1, with 10 bases identical to TRBD1. For the CDR3, the DNA is TGTGCCAGCAGCCCCATGGACAGGGGGGGCACTGAAGCTTTCTTT. Residues: CASSPMDRGGTEAFF.